This T cell receptor (beta chain) derives from a study of T cell responses to AZD1222 COVID-19 vaccine. Study-wide results and caveats: Nearly half of spike-specific TCRs reportedly target unmutated variant regions. Spike-wide coverage was observed for vaccine-associated CD4 TCRs, with dominant responses at 160-218 and 743-854. Possibly, clonal diversity was underestimated; donors were largely white British and included more females.

The CDR3 consists of 13 residues. Germline CDR1 is MNHEY and CDR2 is SVGAGI. On this clone itself: Its antigen remains unidentified. The junction departs from the called germline gene at one end, perhaps through a read error.

Some clones are missing from TCRdb's copy, which holds only in-frame ones; the method was immunoSEQ multiplex PCR. Altogether about 180,000 clones are present, approximately 94% being singletons, with the ten largest covering 1.5% to 2%. The J gene is TRBJ1-6, the V gene TRBV6-5; possibly TRBD1 for D (5 bases). The sequences come from peripheral blood, collected 28 days after the second AZD1222 dose. The receptor's source is an adult who received the AZD1222 COVID-19 vaccine. The CDR3 DNA is TGTGCCGGCAGGGTCTCCTATAATTCACCCCTCCACTTT. Translated, it gives CAGRVSYNSPLHF.